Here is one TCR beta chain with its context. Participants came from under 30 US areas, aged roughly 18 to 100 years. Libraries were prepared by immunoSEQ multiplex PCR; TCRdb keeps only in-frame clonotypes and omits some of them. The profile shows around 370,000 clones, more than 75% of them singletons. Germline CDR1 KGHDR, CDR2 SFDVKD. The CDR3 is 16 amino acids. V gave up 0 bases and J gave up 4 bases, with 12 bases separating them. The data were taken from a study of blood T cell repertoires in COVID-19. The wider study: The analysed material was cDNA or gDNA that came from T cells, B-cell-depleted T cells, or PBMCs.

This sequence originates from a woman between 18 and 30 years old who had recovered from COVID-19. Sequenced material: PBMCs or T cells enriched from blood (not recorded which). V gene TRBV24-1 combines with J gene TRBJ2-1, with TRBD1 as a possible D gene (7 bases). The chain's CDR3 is CATSDLSGGNYNEQFF. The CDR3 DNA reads TGTGCCACCAGTGATTTGTCAGGGGGGAATTACAATGAGCAGTTCTTC.